This T cell receptor (beta chain) stems from a study of cytomegalovirus exposure and HLA in healthy donors. Study findings and constraints: Presence/absence results assume similar sequencing depth per donor, which may not hold. Later analysis showed TCR association rates varying by HLA locus, highest for DRB1 and lowest for HLA-C. Researchers reported in a later analysis that common viral pathogens appeared linked to several top clusters. In an earlier analysis, in some 600 donors, most V segments appeared productive either ~90% or ~30% of the time.

The PCR contained 60 Vbeta and 13 Jbeta primers. Some clones are missing from TCRdb's copy, which holds only in-frame ones; the method was immunoSEQ multiplex PCR. This sample has 120,000 to 150,000 clones, with approximately 71% found just once. In germline, CDR1 is SQVTM, CDR2 ANQGSEA. The CDR3 totals 13 residues. The V gene lost 6 bases and the J gene lost 4 bases, with 13 bases spanning the gap. Remarks on this clone: Its target is not known.

The clonotype comes from a middle-aged man in good health and CMV-seronegative. Source material: PBMCs. This chain uses TRBV29-1 with TRBJ1-5; maybe TRBD1 (5 bases). The CDR3 DNA reads TGCAGCGTAGGGGAAGGGGATAATCAGCCCCAGCATTTT. Protein sequence: CSVGEGDNQPQHF.